This TCR beta chain is drawn from a study of blood T cell repertoires in COVID-19. Study overall: COVID-19 samples, acute and convalescent, were from the United States, Italy and Spain. Sample material is recorded as cDNA or gDNA derived from T cells, B-cell-depleted T cells, or PBMCs.

Authors' data handling: Amplification from reference gene primers served as the basis for estimated nucleated cell counts. Clones were sequenced by immunoSEQ multiplex PCR, and TCRdb holds only the in-frame ones, with some missing. V, J and clone size are taken as reported in that table, and D and trimming were inferred from the DNA itself. The sample includes some 250,000 clones, about four fifths of them seen just once. CDR3 length: 15 amino acids. The germline V gene encodes CDR1 MNHEY and CDR2 SMNVEV (reference sequence). This clone was found a few times. Its ends do not fully match the called genes, so a read error is possible.

The TCR was taken from a woman under 30 with acute or convalescent COVID-19. V usage is TRBV27 and J usage is TRBJ2-7; D is perhaps TRBD2 (5 bases). Sample: peripheral blood. CDR3 loop: CASSLRLATSSEQYF. The CDR3 DNA follows: TGTGCCAGCAGTTTAAGGTTAGCGACGTCCTCCGAGCAGTACTTC.